Here is one TCR beta chain with its context. The sequenced template was cDNA made from the entire isolated RNA. Clones were sequenced by immunoSEQ multiplex PCR, and TCRdb holds only the in-frame ones, with some missing. The sample has tens of thousands of clones; about 50% are singletons. The CDR3 covers 13 residues. V dropped 8 bases and J dropped 1 base, with 11 bases sitting between them. Germline values: CDR1 KGHSH, CDR2 LQKENI. This sample is part of a study of beta chain features in type 1 diabetes. The receptor was isolated from a woman aged 30 to 39 in good health. This chain uses TRBV18 with TRBJ1-1, with D hard to call. Sample: stem cell memory CD4+ T cells from blood. In nucleotides, the CDR3 is TGTGCCAGCACCGCTGGGCCGAACACTGAAGCTTTCTTT. It specifies CASTAGPNTEAFF.